A single sample is the source of the 11 T cell receptor beta chains below, sequenced in a study of identical twins. MiXCR, applied by TCRdb to the 5' RACE reads, yields one record per CDR3 protein. This table holds 200,000 to 250,000 distinct CDR3 sequences, about 10% found once. The sequenced sample was memory T cells sorted from blood. The receptor set was obtained from a middle-aged man in good health.

V gene TRBV18 combines with J gene TRBJ2-5; 7 bases agree with TRBD2. With 0 bases clipped from V and 5 bases from J, the junction kept 9 bases outside the gene matches. The CDR3 loop spans 16 amino acids. Germline CDR1 and CDR2: KGHSH and LQKENI. CDR3 in amino acids: CASSPPPAGVMETQYF. In nucleotides, the CDR3 is TGTGCCAGCTCACCACCGCCGGCGGGAGTGATGGAGACCCAGTACTTC.

This clonotype was seen a few times. The V and J genes are TRBV4-2 and TRBJ1-3, with D tentatively TRBD1 (5 bases). The CDR3 length is 16 residues. CDR1 is LGHNA, CDR2 YNFKEQ, per germline. V lost 1 base and J lost 0, with 10 bases in between. The CDR3 sequence: CASSQGFGTSGNTIYF. In nucleotides, the CDR3 is TGTGCCAGCAGCCAAGGTTTTGGGACCTCTGGAAACACCATATATTTT.

This clonotype occurred many times. The rearrangement links TRBV28 to TRBJ2-7, with TRBD2 matching 10 bases. CDR1 is MDHEN and CDR2 is SYDVKM in the germline V gene. The CDR3 contains 15 residues. V trimming: 5 bases; J trimming: 5 bases; junction bases outside the gene matches: 9. In DNA, the CDR3 is TGTGCCAGCAGTCCCAGCGGGGGGGCTGGAGACGAGCAGTACTTC. This translates into CASSPSGGAGDEQYF.

V gene TRBV27 combines with J gene TRBJ1-6; D ambiguous. V dropped 5 bases and J dropped 0 bases, with 8 bases sitting between them. CDR3 size: 15 residues. CDR1 is MNHEY and CDR2 is SMNVEV in the germline V gene (reference sequence). In DNA form, the CDR3 reads TGTGCCAGCAGTCCCCTGAGCTCCTATAATTCACCCCTCCACTTT. Translating it yields CASSPLSSYNSPLHF.

This sequence joins TRBV29-1 and TRBJ2-1, with D perhaps matching TRBD1 (6 bases). CDR1 is SQVTM and CDR2 is ANQGSEA in the germline V gene. Trimming left V 2 bases short and J 6 bases short, with 17 bases between. This CDR3 region has 15 residues. The DNA for the CDR3 is TGCAGCGTTGAAAAGGGGAACAGGGTCGGCAATGAGCAGTTCTTC. This codes for CSVEKGNRVGNEQFF.

This clonotype was counted only a few times. This chain links TRBV11-1 with TRBJ2-1; 7 nucleotides agree with TRBD2. Per germline, CDR1 SGHAT and CDR2 FQDESV (reference sequence). The ends lost 5 bases at V and 4 bases at J; junction bases unmatched: 11. There are 16 residues in the CDR3. CDR3 bases: TGTGCCAGCAGCCGACATGAGAGCGGGACTTACAATGAGCAGTTCTTC. It yields the protein CASSRHESGTYNEQFF.

The genes are TRBV18 and TRBJ2-7; possible D gene TRBD2, 6 bases. The V end was cut by 0 bases, the J end by 11 bases, with 14 bases between. This CDR3 spans 13 amino acids. Germline assignment: CDR1 KGHSH and CDR2 LQKENI. The CDR3 sequence is CASSPPGGNPKYF. DNA of the CDR3: TGTGCCAGCTCACCACCCGGAGGGAACCCAAAGTACTTC.

With regard to this clonotype: A read error is possible here, since a much larger clone lies one base away. V usage is TRBV18 and J usage is TRBJ2-1; 9 bases agree with TRBD2. This CDR3 contains 15 residues. Unmatched junction bases numbered 7, after V lost 5 bases and J lost 5 bases. Per germline, CDR1 KGHSH and CDR2 LQKENI. The CDR3 protein is CASSSASGANNEQFF. The CDR3 coding sequence is TGTGCCAGCTCATCTGCTAGCGGGGCAAACAATGAGCAGTTCTTC. Complete variable domain (other parts from reference TRBV18 and TRBJ2-1): NAGVMQNPRHLVRRRGQEARLRCSPMKGHSHVYWYRQLPEEGLKFMVYLQKENIIDESGMPKERFSAEFPKEGPSILRIQQVVRGDSAAYFCASSSASGANNEQFFGPGTRLTVL.

This chain connects TRBV27 to TRBJ1-3; no firm D call. Trimming left V 6 bases short and J 4 bases short, with 10 bases between. Germline V gene data show CDR1 as MNHEY and CDR2 as SMNVEV (reference sequence). The CDR3 is 13 residues long. This CDR3 reads CASRAGGGNTIYF. CDR3 DNA sequence: TGTGCCAGCAGGGCAGGAGGAGGAAACACCATATATTTT.

The chain has TRBV6-1 and TRBJ2-1; the match to TRBD2 covers 13 bases. The CDR3 spans 13 residues. Trimming cost V 6 bases and J 14 bases; bases outside gene matches: 7. Per the germline V gene, CDR1 is MNHNS and CDR2 is SASEGT. The DNA of the CDR3 is TGTGCCAGCAGAACTAGCGGGAGGGCCAGGGAGTTCTTC. It codes for CASRTSGRAREFF.

The sample holds a few counts of this clonotype. V is TRBV7-2 and J is TRBJ2-2; D is ambiguous. The CDR3 runs 13 residues. Trimming removed 5 bases from V and 5 bases from J, with 9 bases in between. Germline V gene data show CDR1 as SGHTA and CDR2 as FQGNSA. CDR3 amino acids: CASSRSATGELFF. The CDR3 coding sequence is TGTGCCAGCAGCCGATCTGCTACCGGGGAGCTGTTTTTT.